This T cell receptor (beta chain) appears in the sequencing data of a study of blood T cell repertoires in COVID-19. Background on the study: COVID-19 samples, acute and convalescent, were from the United States, Italy and Spain. Sample material is recorded as cDNA or gDNA derived from T cells, B-cell-depleted T cells, or PBMCs.

Original methodology: Using reference gene primer amplification, nucleated cell counts were estimated. TCRdb's table, derived via immunoSEQ multiplex PCR, lists solely in-frame clones and lacks some. V and J calls and clone size are those listed in that table; D and trimming were worked out from the DNA. The sample shows 200,000 to 250,000 clones, 80% of them seen only once. This CDR3 has 16 residues. CDR1 and CDR2 (germline): SEHNR, FQNEAQ (reference sequence). Trimming cost V 5 bases and J 2 bases; bases outside gene matches: 3. The source is a woman in her sixties or seventies with acute or convalescent COVID-19. Material for sequencing was peripheral blood. This chain links TRBV7-9 with TRBJ2-2; TRBD2 matches 12 bases. CDR3 DNA: TGTGCCAGCAGCGCTAGCGGGAGGGGTAACACCGGGGAGCTGTTTTTT. This translates into CASSASGRGNTGELFF.